Listed here is a single TCR beta chain. Its antigen remains unidentified. The data were produced by immunoSEQ multiplex PCR, yet TCRdb's version contains in-frame clones alone and is incomplete. Of 65,000 to 70,000 clones listed, nearly 90% are singletons. The data belong to a study of OX40 agonist ivuxolimab in advanced cancers. Notes on the study in general: Compared with CD4+, CD8+ T cells on average had more expanded clones.

Cycle 7 day 1, cycle 4 day 1, and baseline were the timepoints at which blood was sampled. This specimen was CD4+ or CD8+ T cells sorted from blood, taken in a trial of the OX40 agonist ivuxolimab. The sequence was collected from an adult with an advanced solid tumor such as melanoma, head and neck, liver or kidney cancer.

The CDR3 nucleotides read TGTGCCAGCAGCCCCGAGGACAGGGGGTTGAATACGCAGTATTTT. Protein: CASSPEDRGLNTQYF. The chain couples TRBV7-3 to TRBJ2-3; 10 bases are a match to TRBD1. Looked up from germline, CDR1 is SGHTA and CDR2 is FQGTGA. With V trimmed by 5 bases and J by 7 bases, 9 bases remained unmatched. The length of the CDR3 is 15 residues.